In this sample, the clone carrying this T cell receptor (beta chain) turned up a few times. This specimen comes from a study of human T cells and chemical hapten exposure. CDR1 is LGHDT and CDR2 is YNNKEL in the germline V gene (reference sequence). Trimming took off 1 base at V and 4 bases at J, with 6 bases between the two ends. The CDR3 runs 13 residues. Unfractionated whole blood served as the source for total RNA extraction. One entry per CDR3 protein, called by TCRdb with MiXCR from the 5' RACE reads. The sample lists more than 140,000 distinct CDR3 sequences; around 4% were seen once. This chain links TRBV3-1 with TRBJ2-3, with D unresolved. The sequence came from a female donor in good health. CDR3 sequence (DNA): TGTGCCAGCAGCCAAGGACGGTCAGATACGCAGTATTTT. Protein product: CASSQGRSDTQYF.